A single sample gave rise to the 12 T cell receptor beta chains below, sequenced in a study of blood T cell repertoires in COVID-19. Clones were read by immunoSEQ multiplex PCR, and TCRdb kept only the in-frame ones, dropping some. The table lists around 200,000 clones, around 84% of them singletons. The sample taken for sequencing was peripheral blood. Receptors originate from a man aged 25 to 45 with active or convalescent COVID-19.

The CDR3 loop reads CASSFLQGDYNEQFF. CDR3 in DNA: TGTGCCAGCAGCTTCCTGCAGGGGGACTACAATGAGCAGTTCTTC. The chain uses TRBV5-5 and TRBJ2-1; 7 positions agree with TRBD1. This CDR3 contains 15 residues. Germline CDR1 reads SGHKS; CDR2 reads YYEKEE (reference sequence). The V segment lost 2 bases and the J segment 3 bases; nucleotides outside the gene matches: 5.

This clone is a singleton in its sample. The chain carries TRBV30 and TRBJ2-2; D is uncertain. This CDR3 has 14 amino acids. Germline CDR1 is GTSNPN and CDR2 is SVGIG (reference sequence). V lost 0 bases and J 7 bases, leaving 12 bases between the germline ends. The CDR3 DNA is TGTGCCTGGAGTGTACGCCTAGAAGGCGGGGAGCTGTTTTTT. It specifies CAWSVRLEGGELFF.

The chain is built from TRBV19 and TRBJ2-2; TRBD2 agrees at 8 bases. CDR1 and CDR2 from the germline V gene are LNHDA and SQIVND (reference sequence). The junction had 6 bases not matched to a gene; V was cut back by 1 base and J by 5 bases. The CDR3 has 16 residues. As DNA, the CDR3 is TGTGCCAGTAGTATAGGAGGGACTAGAGGGACCGGGGAGCTGTTTTTT. Encoded protein: CASSIGGTRGTGELFF.

This clone was observed a handful of times. J is TRBJ1-2 and V is TRBV27; tentatively, D is TRBD1 (5 bases). This CDR3 has 13 residues. V lost 2 bases to trimming and J lost 7 bases, with 11 bases between them. Germline V CDR1 and CDR2: MNHEY, SMNVEV (reference sequence). The CDR3 sequence is CASSLPTGLGYTF. CDR3 nucleotides: TGTGCCAGCAGTTTACCAACAGGCCTTGGCTACACCTTC.

The chain recombines TRBV27 with TRBJ2-7, with D possibly being TRBD2 (5 bases). The CDR3 extends over 15 amino acids. CDR1 and CDR2 (germline): MNHEY, SMNVEV (reference sequence). V dropped 0 bases and J dropped 3 bases, with 12 bases sitting between them. The CDR3 is CASSLSHGVNYEQYF. The CDR3 coding sequence is TGTGCCAGCAGTTTATCTCACGGGGTGAACTACGAGCAGTACTTC.

V gene TRBV6-2 or TRBV6-3 combines with J gene TRBJ1-2; no reliable D call. The CDR3 totals 14 residues. Germline lookup yields CDR1 MNHEY and CDR2 SVGEGT. V was pared by 2 bases and J by 3 bases, with 10 bases between. The CDR3 DNA reads as TGTGCCAGCAGTTACCAGGCAGCAGACTATGGCTACACCTTC. It encodes CASSYQAADYGYTF.

The chain has TRBV11-2 and TRBJ2-7, with 10 bases identical to TRBD2. Germline CDR1 reads SGHAT; CDR2 reads FQNNGV. The CDR3 consists of 16 residues. J gave up 3 bases and V 2 bases, and 7 bases lay outside the gene matches. The CDR3 protein is CASSLSSGSSSYEQYF. CDR3 DNA sequence: TGTGCCAGCAGCTTATCTAGCGGGAGTTCCAGCTACGAGCAGTACTTC.

This chain connects TRBV7-3 to TRBJ1-1, with D hard to call. CDR3 length equals 15 residues. Germline loops: CDR1 SGHTA, CDR2 FQGTGA. With 1 base removed from V and 4 bases from J, the gap between germline ends came to 13 bases. CDR3 DNA: TGTGCCAGCAGCTTAAATGGGGAGGTCGGCACTGAAGCTTTCTTT. Translation: CASSLNGEVGTEAFF.

V usage is TRBV27 and J usage is TRBJ1-4; 9 bases agree with TRBD1. Germline values: CDR1 MNHEY, CDR2 SMNVEV (reference sequence). The length of the CDR3 is 18 residues. The junction had 14 bases not matched to a gene; V was cut back by 1 base and J by 8 bases. The CDR3 nucleotides are TGTGCCAGCAGTTTATACCGGACAGGGGACTATAAGGGGGAAAAACTGTTTTTT. Residues: CASSLYRTGDYKGEKLFF.

The chain employs TRBV5-1 and TRBJ1-2; 9 nucleotides agree with TRBD1. The CDR3 contains 13 residues. The V and J ends lost 4 bases and 6 bases, in that order; junction bases with no gene match: 4. The germline CDR1 and CDR2 sequences are SGHRS and YFSETQ. The CDR3 DNA sequence: TGCGCCAGCAGCCAGGGACAGGGAGATGGCTACACCTTC. It codes for CASSQGQGDGYTF.

V is TRBV9 and J is TRBJ2-1; 8 nucleotides line up with TRBD1. The germline gives CDR1 SGDLS, CDR2 YYNGEE. This CDR3 spans 17 amino acids. The J segment lost 0 bases and the V segment lost 2 bases, leaving 7 bases of the junction unmatched. CDR3 nucleotide sequence: TGTGCCAGCAGCGTTTCCCGGACAGGGATCTCCTACAATGAGCAGTTCTTC. Encoded protein: CASSVSRTGISYNEQFF.

Comment on this clone: The same CDR3 also results from other DNA sequences found in this sample. This chain links TRBV19 with TRBJ2-7, with a possible D match to TRBD2 (6 bases). The CDR3 is 13 amino acids. Germline CDR1 and CDR2: LNHDA and SQIVND (reference sequence). Trimming took off 3 bases at V and 3 bases at J, with 9 bases between the two ends. The CDR3 loop reads CASSIGGGYEQYV. In nucleotides, the CDR3 is TGTGCCAGTAGTATTGGGGGAGGCTACGAGCAGTACGTC.